This TCR beta chain was documented in a study of blood T cell repertoires in COVID-19. CDR3 length: 15 amino acids. V was cut by 2 bases and J by 6 bases, with 16 bases left in between. Germline V CDR1 and CDR2: SGHTA, FQGNSA. This clone came up once. Libraries were prepared by immunoSEQ multiplex PCR; TCRdb keeps only in-frame clonotypes and omits some of them. The sample includes about 62,000 clones, 75% to 90% seen only once; the top ten take more than 15%. The chain combines TRBV7-2 with TRBJ1-2, with D possibly TRBD1 on 5 matching bases. The sequenced sample was peripheral blood. The receptor was isolated from an older woman with COVID-19, enrolled during active disease. This CDR3 reads CASSLKGKGVHGYTF. In nucleotides, the CDR3 is TGTGCCAGCAGCTTAAAAGGGAAAGGGGTTCATGGCTACACCTTC.